This TCR beta chain comes out of a study of metastatic and nonmetastatic thyroid tumors. Study at large: Thyroid patients, malignant and benign, had repertoires compared across blood and tumor or nodule tissue.

Study results and caveats: Malignant thyroid tumors reportedly exceeded benign nodules significantly in TCR beta diversity, with the difference appearing in blood and tumor.

Every patient underwent thyroid surgery untreated. TCRdb re-called clones from the PCR reads using MiXCR. The profile shows about 16,000 clones, approximately 25% of them singletons. CDR1 and CDR2 (germline): MNHNS, SASEGT. This CDR3 has 16 residues. Trimming removed 6 bases at V and 0 bases at J, with 15 bases between. This clone showed up many times. As yet, its antigen is unknown. Sequencing was carried out using adjacent normal tissue. This rearrangement joins TRBV6-1 to TRBJ1-5, with D possibly matching TRBD1 (5 bases). This receptor was taken from a female donor with papillary thyroid cancer or a benign thyroid nodule (not recorded which). Some clones in this sample may be carry-over from other donors' samples. The DNA for the CDR3 is TGTGCCAGCAGGGAGACAGTGGACTATAGCAATCAGCCCCAGCATTTT. Its protein is CASRETVDYSNQPQHF.